A single sample gave rise to the 17 T cell receptor beta chains below, sequenced in a study of Ad26.COV2.S vaccination and SARS-CoV-2 variants. Treatment given: roughly 18 received Ad26.COV2.S at low or high dose, single or two shots; 5 received placebo; per-sample allocation not given. Samples analyzed were those drawn on day 63 after the first vaccine or placebo injection. Profiling relied on immunoSEQ multiplex PCR, and the TCRdb table lists in-frame clones only, not all of them. The sample gives 440,000 or so clones, around 89% of which show up once; around 1.8% is in the top ten. Sequencing used peripheral blood, obtained in a trial of Ad26.COV2.S vaccine versus placebo. The receptors stem from a person between 18 and 65 years old who received the Ad26.COV2.S COVID-19 vaccine or a placebo.

The V call is TRBV4-3, the J call TRBJ2-7; perhaps TRBD1 as D (6 bases). CDR3 size: 15 residues. Germline loops: CDR1 LGHNA, CDR2 YSLEER. Trimming left V 1 base short and J 3 bases short, with 13 bases between. The CDR3 DNA reads TGCGCCAGCAGCCAAGGTCTACAGGGCGACTACGAGCAGTACTTC. It is translated as CASSQGLQGDYEQYF.

The chain couples TRBV6-5 to TRBJ1-1; no definite D call. The V gene lost 5 bases and the J gene lost 4 bases, with 8 bases spanning the gap. This CDR3 has 12 amino acids. CDR1 is MNHEY and CDR2 is SVGAGI in the germline V gene. The CDR3 DNA follows: TGTGCCAGCAGTAGGGTCGGCACTGAAGCTTTCTTT. Protein: CASSRVGTEAFF.

The chain links TRBV30 to TRBJ1-2; 12 nucleotides align to TRBD1. This CDR3 is built from 15 residues. The ends lost 0 bases at V and 6 bases at J; junction bases unmatched: 5. Germline-derived CDR1 and CDR2 are GTSNPN and SVGIG (reference sequence). CDR3 sequence reads: CAWSVWGQGAHGYTF. The CDR3 region has the DNA TGTGCCTGGAGTGTATGGGGACAGGGGGCTCATGGCTACACCTTC.

This rearrangement joins TRBV11-3 to TRBJ2-3, with 14 bases fitting TRBD2. The V segment lost 7 bases and the J segment 2 bases; nucleotides outside the gene matches: 5. The CDR3 runs 16 residues. The germline gives CDR1 SGHNT, CDR2 YENEEA. The CDR3 sequence is CASKPTSGRVTDTQYF. For the CDR3, the DNA is TGTGCCAGCAAACCGACTAGCGGGAGGGTCACAGATACGCAGTATTTT.

This clone appeared a single time. At one boundary the junction diverges from the germline segment, which might be a read error. V is TRBV29-1 and J is TRBJ1-2; the match to TRBD1 covers 7 bases. This CDR3 is built from 13 residues. Per the germline V gene, CDR1 is SQVTM and CDR2 is ANQGSEA. The CDR3 sequence is CSVGGRGVYSYTF. The CDR3 DNA reads as TGCAGCGTTGGGGGCAGGGGGGTCTATAGCTACACCTTC.

The chain has TRBV12-3 or TRBV12-4 and TRBJ1-4; no clear D. The CDR3 consists of 12 residues. Trimming removed 2 bases from V and 12 bases from J, with 10 bases in between. The DNA for the CDR3 is TGTGCCAGCAGTTTAAGGTTTGCGGAACTGTTTTTT. Protein product: CASSLRFAELFF.

The genes are TRBV19 and TRBJ1-3; TRBD1 matches at 7 bases. Losses at the gene ends were 5 bases for V and 2 bases for J; bases not matched to a gene: 12. The CDR3 length is 17 residues. CDR1 is LNHDA and CDR2 is SQIVND in the germline V gene (reference sequence). CDR3: CASSQGIAGQPGNTIYF. The CDR3 DNA reads TGTGCCAGTAGTCAGGGAATCGCGGGACAGCCTGGAAACACCATATATTTT.

This chain links TRBV2 with TRBJ1-4, with TRBD1 matching 7 bases. Germline V gene sequence: CDR1 SNHLY, CDR2 FYNNEI. Germline trimming cut 3 bases from V and 7 bases from J; bases unmatched to any gene: 8. The CDR3 totals 15 residues. In DNA, the CDR3 is TGTGCCAGCAGTGAGTCCCGGACAGGCGGTGAAAAACTGTTTTTT. Translating gives CASSESRTGGEKLFF.

This rearrangement joins TRBV2 to TRBJ2-3, with unresolved D. Per germline, CDR1 SNHLY and CDR2 FYNNEI. The CDR3 is made up of 14 amino acids. V dropped 5 bases and J dropped 4 bases, with 13 bases sitting between them. CDR3 sequence: CASSSATWADTQYF. CDR3 DNA sequence: TGTGCCAGCAGTTCGGCGACTTGGGCAGATACGCAGTATTTT.

The V call is TRBV28, the J call TRBJ2-5, with unresolved D. The CDR3 spans 14 residues. The V gene lost 6 bases and the J gene lost 7 bases, with 18 bases spanning the gap. CDR1 and CDR2 from the germline V gene are MDHEN and SYDVKM. This chain's CDR3 is CASRLTSRLGTQYF. In DNA form, the CDR3 reads TGTGCCAGCAGACTTACCTCCCGCCTTGGGACCCAGTACTTC.

This rearrangement joins TRBV11-2 to TRBJ2-5; 7 nucleotides match TRBD2. The CDR3 is 15 residues long. CDR1 is SGHAT, CDR2 FQNNGV, per germline. The trim removed 2 bases at V and 2 bases at J, leaving 5 bases unmatched. The CDR3 region is CASSLMPGLQETQYF. In DNA, the CDR3 is TGTGCCAGCAGCTTAATGCCGGGACTACAAGAGACCCAGTACTTC.

The V call is TRBV3-1 (or the pseudogene TRBV3-2), the J call TRBJ1-4, with 7 positions matching TRBD1. Germline CDR1 and CDR2: LGHDT and YNNKEL (reference sequence). This CDR3 is 17 amino acids long. Trimming took 6 bases from V and 2 from J; bases not matched to a gene: 12. The CDR3 nucleotides read TGTGCCAGCAGTCTCCTCCAAGAGGGACAGACTAATGAAAAACTGTTTTTT. Its protein is CASSLLQEGQTNEKLFF.

As regards this clone: One end of the junction fails to match germline, which may point to a read error. The chain joins TRBV30 to TRBJ2-7; 7 nucleotides align to TRBD1. The germline CDR1 and CDR2 sequences are GTSNPN and SVGIG (reference sequence). CDR3 length: 12 amino acids. For the CDR3, the DNA is TGTGCCTGGAGTGTACTTCCAAGAGACAGGGCGTTC. Amino acid sequence: CAWSVLPRDRAF.

The J gene is TRBJ2-5, the V gene TRBV9, with 7 bases aligning to TRBD2. The J segment lost 0 bases and the V segment lost 0 bases, leaving 2 bases of the junction unmatched. Germline V gives CDR1 SGDLS, CDR2 YYNGEE. The CDR3 consists of 15 residues. Here the CDR3 DNA reads TGTGCCAGCAGCGTAGCGGGGGGTAACCAAGAGACCCAGTACTTC. This sequence encodes CASSVAGGNQETQYF.

CDR3 bases: TGCGCCAGCAGCTTCAGGAAAAGCACAGATACGCAGTATTTT. This sequence encodes CASSFRKSTDTQYF. The rearrangement joins TRBV5-1 to TRBJ2-3; no firm D call. V gave up 2 bases and J gave up 0 bases, with 7 bases separating them. Germline-derived CDR1 and CDR2 are SGHRS and YFSETQ. The CDR3 is made up of 14 amino acids.

The V and J genes are TRBV10-1 and TRBJ1-1; D is ambiguous. This CDR3 comprises 13 residues. The germline V gene has CDR1 WNHNN and CDR2 SYGVQD (reference sequence). V was clipped by 0 bases and J by 5 bases, with 7 bases between them. The CDR3 coding sequence is TGCGCCAGCAGTGAGTCTAGGGTGACTGAAGCTTTCTTT. It yields the protein CASSESRVTEAFF.

The J gene is TRBJ1-4, the V gene TRBV28, with 7 nucleotides matching TRBD1. Germline V gives CDR1 MDHEN, CDR2 SYDVKM. The CDR3 contains 15 residues. J gave up 7 bases and V 5 bases, and 10 bases lay outside the gene matches. For the CDR3, the DNA is TGTGCCAGCAGTGTCGCAGGGGGGGGGCCTGAAAAACTGTTTTTT. It translates to CASSVAGGGPEKLFF.